The 5 T cell receptor beta chains listed next were all sequenced from one sample in a study of tumor-infiltrating lymphocytes in primary liver carcinoma (dated by TCRdb to 2016 to 2017). For sequencing, an Illumina HiSeq 2500 was employed. TCRbeta-specific cDNA was reverse-transcribed from around 0.45 ug total RNA using a constant-region primer and ProtoScript II reverse transcriptase. TCRbeta libraries were built with three nested multiplex PCR rounds, a slightly modified ARM-PCR procedure. The first two PCR rounds used multiplex TRBV1-TRBV30 forward primers with a Cbeta reverse primer, each for approximately 11 cycles. TCRdb reworked the public reads: Q25 trimming with fastp, MiXCR clone assembly, productive beta chains retained. Records with the same CDR3 protein are collapsed into one entry carrying the most frequent genes and DNA. For this sample there are approximately 300,000 distinct CDR3 sequences; roughly two thirds appear just once. Approximately 9.4% of the sample goes to the ten largest clones.

RNA from unsorted whole blood was extracted with TRIzol reagent, and germline DNA was obtained with the DNeasy Blood & Tissue kit. Sequenced input: peripheral blood. The receptors here all came from a man aged 40-55 years with primary liver carcinoma and hepatitis B virus infection.

This clonotype showed up just a few times. This chain connects TRBV5-4 to TRBJ2-3; D is uncertain. This CDR3 has 15 residues. Deletions cut 8 bases from V and 2 bases from J, with 18 bases between. Germline V gene sequence: CDR1 SGHNT, CDR2 YYREEE (reference sequence). CDR3 sequence (DNA): TGTGCCAGGGCCATGGGGTACCCCTTCACAGATACGCAGTATTTT. Translated: CARAMGYPFTDTQYF.

The chain combines TRBV11-1 with TRBJ2-1, with D unclear. The V gene lost 4 bases and the J gene lost 0 bases, with 19 bases spanning the gap. The CDR3 runs 18 residues. Germline V gene lookup returns CDR1 SGHAT and CDR2 FQDESV (reference sequence). CDR3 DNA sequence: TGTGCCAGCAGCTGGGTACTCACCGTTTCAAGCTCCTACAATGAGCAGTTCTTC. This translates into CASSWVLTVSSSYNEQFF.

This clonotype was counted only a few times. This chain links TRBV5-1 with TRBJ2-5; no firm D call. Germline CDR1 SGHRS, CDR2 YFSETQ. Between the trimmed V and J ends, which lost 0 bases and 0 bases, there was a span of 9 bases. The CDR3 sequence is 15 residues long. In nucleotides, the CDR3 is TGCGCCAGCAGCTTGGGGTCCGGGTACCAAGAGACCCAGTACTTC. Translating gives CASSLGSGYQETQYF.

Turning to this clonotype: This may be a read error: a much more frequent sequence differs by one nucleotide. V usage is TRBV6-5 and J usage is TRBJ1-3, with D tentatively TRBD1 (5 bases). Trimming removed 2 bases at V and 0 bases at J, with 8 bases between. This CDR3 contains 15 residues. Germline V gene data show CDR1 as MNHEY and CDR2 as SVGAGI. The CDR3 nucleotides read TGTGCCAGCAGTTACCAGGGATCCTCTGGAAACACCATATATTTT. Its translation: CASSYQGSSGNTIYF.

The chain couples TRBV6-2 or TRBV6-3 to TRBJ2-7; D remains ambiguous. CDR1 is MNHEY and CDR2 is SVGEGT in the germline V gene. V gave up 0 bases and J gave up 2 bases, with 20 bases separating them. The CDR3 extends over 18 amino acids. In DNA form, the CDR3 reads TGTGCCAGCAGTTACTCGAGTAGCTCCGCGCACTACGCCTACGAGCAGTACTTC. It is translated as CASSYSSSSAHYAYEQYF.